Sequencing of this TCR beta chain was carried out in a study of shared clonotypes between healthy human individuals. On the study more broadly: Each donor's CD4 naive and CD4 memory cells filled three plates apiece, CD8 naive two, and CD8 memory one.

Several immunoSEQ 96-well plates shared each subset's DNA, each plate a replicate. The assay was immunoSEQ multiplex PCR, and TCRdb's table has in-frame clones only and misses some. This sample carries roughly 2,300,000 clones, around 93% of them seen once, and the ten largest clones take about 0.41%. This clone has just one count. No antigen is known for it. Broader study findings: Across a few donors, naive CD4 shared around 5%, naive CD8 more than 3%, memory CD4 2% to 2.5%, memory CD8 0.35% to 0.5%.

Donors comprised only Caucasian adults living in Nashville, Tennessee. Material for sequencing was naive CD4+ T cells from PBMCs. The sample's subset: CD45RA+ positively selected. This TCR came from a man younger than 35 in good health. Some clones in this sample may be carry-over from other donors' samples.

CDR3 region: CASSKALAGGGADTQYF. CDR3 bases: TGTGCCAGCAGCAAGGCACTAGCGGGAGGGGGGGCAGATACGCAGTATTTT. This chain uses TRBV7-8 with TRBJ2-3; TRBD2 matches 13 bases. V shed 5 bases, J shed 4 bases, and the junction held 9 bases outside the gene matches. The CDR3 is made up of 17 amino acids. Germline CDR1 SGHVS, CDR2 FQNEAQ.